This T cell receptor beta chain was recorded in a study of blood T cell repertoires in COVID-19. On the study more broadly: Sites in the United States, Italy and Spain provided acute and convalescent COVID-19 samples. PBMCs, B-cell-depleted T cells, or T cells were the source of the cDNA or gDNA that made up the material.

The V end was cut by 4 bases, the J end by 4 bases, with 11 bases between. CDR1 is LGHDT, CDR2 YNNKEL, per germline (reference sequence). The CDR3 sequence is 13 residues long. Original data processing: Reference gene primer amplification gave nucleated cell count estimates. Profiling relied on immunoSEQ multiplex PCR, and the TCRdb table lists in-frame clones only, not all of them. From that table come the V and J calls and clone size; the DNA was used to work out D and trimming. The profile covers under 300,000 clones, with roughly 80% appearing a single time and about 3.2% taken by the ten largest.

Sequencing was performed on peripheral blood. The V call is TRBV3-1 (or the pseudogene TRBV3-2), the J call TRBJ2-7; no clear D. The receptor was isolated from a woman younger than 30 with acute or convalescent COVID-19. CDR3 amino acids: CASSLENRYEQYF. The CDR3 DNA sequence: TGTGCCAGCAGCCTCGAAAATCGGTACGAGCAGTACTTC.